These T cell receptor beta chains were read from a single sample in a study of CD8 T cells in Susac syndrome. TCRdb recomputed calls from the immunoSEQ multiplex PCR reads with MiXCR, one row per CDR3 protein. Seen here are roughly 200,000 distinct CDR3 sequences, roughly 94% observed once, and the top ten hold 0.099%. The sequencing sample was made of CD4+ T cells from PBMCs. The receptors originated from a human donor with Susac syndrome. Each CDR3 is given with its conserved first and last residue. D genes are given only for firm matches. Some rows mark clone size as missing; the rest say once, few, many or name a class of expanded clone.

d_call: .; v_call: TRBV4-3; clone_size: .; j_call: TRBJ2-7; cdr3_aa: CASSQDGSELYEQYF; cdr3_nt: TGCGCCAGCAGCCAAGATGGGAGCGAGCTCTACGAGCAGTACTTC
d_call: .; v_call: TRBV7-3; clone_size: .; j_call: TRBJ2-2; cdr3_aa: CASSPIDTGELFF; cdr3_nt: TGTGCCAGCAGCCCAATAGACACCGGGGAGCTGTTTTTT
d_call: .; v_call: TRBV20-1; clone_size: .; j_call: TRBJ1-2; cdr3_aa: CSAKTGDGYTF; cdr3_nt: TGCAGTGCTAAGACAGGAGATGGCTACACCTTC
d_call: TRBD1; v_call: TRBV5-1; clone_size: .; j_call: TRBJ1-1; cdr3_aa: CASSGAGGTEAFF; cdr3_nt: TGCGCCAGCAGCGGAGCAGGGGGCACTGAAGCTTTCTTT
d_call: .; v_call: TRBV12-3/TRBV12-4; clone_size: .; j_call: TRBJ2-5; cdr3_aa: CASSFSLGGETQYF; cdr3_nt: TGTGCCAGCAGTTTTAGCTTAGGAGGGGAGACCCAGTACTTC
d_call: TRBD1; v_call: TRBV5-1; clone_size: .; j_call: TRBJ2-7; cdr3_aa: CASSQFPGTGVAYEQYF; cdr3_nt: TGCGCCAGCAGCCAATTTCCCGGGACAGGGGTTGCCTACGAGCAGTACTTC
d_call: .; v_call: TRBV7-2; clone_size: .; j_call: TRBJ2-5; cdr3_aa: CASSYDRQETQYF; cdr3_nt: TGTGCCAGCAGCTACGACAGACAAGAGACCCAGTACTTC
d_call: TRBD1; v_call: TRBV5-1; clone_size: .; j_call: TRBJ1-1; cdr3_aa: CASSSGATGGTEAFF; cdr3_nt: TGCGCCAGCAGCTCCGGAGCTACAGGGGGCACTGAAGCTTTCTTT
d_call: TRBD1; v_call: TRBV30; clone_size: .; j_call: TRBJ1-1; cdr3_aa: CAWSADRLDTEAFF; cdr3_nt: TGTGCCTGGAGTGCGGACAGGTTGGACACTGAAGCTTTCTTT
d_call: TRBD2; v_call: TRBV28; clone_size: .; j_call: TRBJ2-5; cdr3_aa: CASSFASRGQETQYF; cdr3_nt: TGTGCCAGCAGTTTTGCGTCGCGGGGGCAAGAGACCCAGTACTTC
d_call: TRBD2; v_call: TRBV30; clone_size: once; j_call: TRBJ2-1; cdr3_aa: CAWTSGRAFRFEQFF; cdr3_nt: TGTGCCTGGACTAGCGGGAGGGCCTTTCGTTTTGAGCAGTTCTTC
d_call: .; v_call: TRBV27; clone_size: .; j_call: TRBJ2-7; cdr3_aa: CASSRRVSYEQYF; cdr3_nt: TGTGCCAGCTCGCGGAGGGTCTCCTACGAGCAGTACTTC
d_call: .; v_call: TRBV30; clone_size: .; j_call: TRBJ2-3; cdr3_aa: CAWSVPSSSTDTQYF; cdr3_nt: TGTGCCTGGAGTGTACCTAGCAGCTCCACAGATACGCAGTATTTT
d_call: .; v_call: TRBV7-6; clone_size: .; j_call: TRBJ1-1; cdr3_aa: CASSTGYPNTEAFF; cdr3_nt: TGTGCCAGCAGCACGGGATATCCGAACACTGAAGCTTTCTTT
d_call: .; v_call: TRBV28; clone_size: .; j_call: TRBJ1-5; cdr3_aa: CATTEEHGVRNQPQHF; cdr3_nt: TGTGCCACCACCGAGGAACACGGGGTGAGGAATCAGCCCCAGCATTTT
d_call: .; v_call: TRBV6-2/TRBV6-3; clone_size: .; j_call: TRBJ2-7; cdr3_aa: CASKSGGNEQYF; cdr3_nt: TGTGCCAGCAAGTCGGGGGGCAACGAGCAGTACTTC
d_call: .; v_call: TRBV7-2; clone_size: .; j_call: TRBJ2-3; cdr3_aa: CASSSRASGTDTQYF; cdr3_nt: TGTGCCAGCAGCTCCCGGGCGTCGGGAACAGATACGCAGTATTTT
d_call: .; v_call: TRBV20-1; clone_size: .; j_call: TRBJ1-1; cdr3_aa: CSAKWVTEAFF; cdr3_nt: TGCAGTGCTAAATGGGTGACTGAAGCTTTCTTT
d_call: TRBD1; v_call: TRBV5-1; clone_size: .; j_call: TRBJ1-1; cdr3_aa: CASSLTGGGYTEAFF; cdr3_nt: TGCGCCAGCAGCTTGACAGGGGGCGGGTATACTGAAGCTTTCTTT
d_call: TRBD1; v_call: TRBV15; clone_size: .; j_call: TRBJ1-5; cdr3_aa: CATSPRTGGRNQPQHF; cdr3_nt: TGTGCCACCAGCCCACGGACAGGGGGCCGCAATCAGCCCCAGCATTTT
d_call: .; v_call: TRBV7-9; clone_size: .; j_call: TRBJ2-5; cdr3_aa: CASSLLGSQETQYF; cdr3_nt: TGTGCCAGCAGCTTACTGGGCAGCCAAGAGACCCAGTACTTC
d_call: .; v_call: TRBV6-2/TRBV6-3; clone_size: .; j_call: TRBJ2-1; cdr3_aa: CASSGPSYNEQFF; cdr3_nt: TGTGCCAGCAGTGGGCCTAGCTACAATGAGCAGTTCTTC
d_call: .; v_call: TRBV27; clone_size: .; j_call: TRBJ1-2; cdr3_aa: CASRDGAYGYTF; cdr3_nt: TGTGCCAGCAGGGACGGAGCCTATGGCTACACCTTC
d_call: .; v_call: TRBV6-2/TRBV6-3; clone_size: .; j_call: TRBJ1-1; cdr3_aa: CASRTSANTEAFF; cdr3_nt: TGTGCCAGCAGGACCTCAGCGAACACTGAAGCTTTCTTT
d_call: .; v_call: TRBV5-1; clone_size: .; j_call: TRBJ2-5; cdr3_aa: CASSLVMETQYF; cdr3_nt: TGCGCCAGCAGCTTGGTTATGGAGACCCAGTACTTC
d_call: .; v_call: TRBV30; clone_size: .; j_call: TRBJ2-1; cdr3_aa: CAWSDYHNEQFF; cdr3_nt: TGTGCCTGGAGTGATTACCACAATGAGCAGTTCTTC
d_call: TRBD2; v_call: TRBV20-1; clone_size: .; j_call: TRBJ2-1; cdr3_aa: CSVLEPSGGYNEQFF; cdr3_nt: TGCAGTGTCTTGGAGCCTAGCGGGGGATACAATGAGCAGTTCTTC
d_call: TRBD2; v_call: TRBV18; clone_size: .; j_call: TRBJ2-7; cdr3_aa: CASSPGLADEQYF; cdr3_nt: TGTGCCAGCTCACCAGGGCTAGCGGACGAGCAGTACTTC
d_call: .; v_call: TRBV20-1; clone_size: .; j_call: TRBJ1-2; cdr3_aa: CSASGHVYGYTF; cdr3_nt: TGCAGTGCTAGTGGTCATGTCTATGGCTACACCTTC
d_call: TRBD1; v_call: TRBV29-1; clone_size: .; j_call: TRBJ1-1; cdr3_aa: CSVDIDRGRAFF; cdr3_nt: TGCAGCGTTGATATCGACAGGGGAAGAGCTTTCTTT
d_call: .; v_call: TRBV25-1; clone_size: .; j_call: TRBJ1-5; cdr3_aa: CASSEGGAGFSNQPQHF; cdr3_nt: TGTGCCAGCAGTGAAGGGGGCGCGGGTTTTAGCAATCAGCCCCAGCATTTT
d_call: .; v_call: TRBV2; clone_size: .; j_call: TRBJ2-5; cdr3_aa: CASRLAKETQYF; cdr3_nt: TGTGCCAGCAGACTAGCTAAAGAGACCCAGTACTTC
d_call: TRBD1; v_call: TRBV10-3; clone_size: .; j_call: TRBJ1-6; cdr3_aa: CATRQGEDSPLHF; cdr3_nt: TGTGCCACGCGACAGGGGGAGGATTCACCCCTCCACTTT
d_call: TRBD1; v_call: TRBV23-1; clone_size: .; j_call: TRBJ1-5; cdr3_aa: CAALNPGTGDNQPQHF; cdr3_nt: TGCGCCGCCCTAAACCCCGGGACAGGAGACAATCAGCCCCAGCATTTT
d_call: TRBD1; v_call: TRBV10-3; clone_size: .; j_call: TRBJ2-2; cdr3_aa: CAISEDRGEAGELFF; cdr3_nt: TGTGCCATCAGTGAGGACAGGGGAGAAGCCGGGGAGCTGTTTTTT
d_call: .; v_call: TRBV6-5; clone_size: once; j_call: TRBJ1-4; cdr3_aa: CASRAGREKLFF; cdr3_nt: TGTGCCAGCAGGGCAGGGAGAGAAAAACTGTTTTTT
d_call: .; v_call: TRBV19; clone_size: .; j_call: TRBJ1-5; cdr3_aa: CAGGVRGSNQPQHF; cdr3_nt: TGTGCCGGCGGGGTCCGCGGTAGCAATCAGCCCCAGCATTTT
d_call: .; v_call: TRBV28; clone_size: .; j_call: TRBJ1-4; cdr3_aa: CASSSQGRIEKLFF; cdr3_nt: TGTGCCAGCAGTTCACAGGGTCGGATAGAAAAACTGTTTTTT
d_call: .; v_call: TRBV4-2; clone_size: .; j_call: TRBJ1-4; cdr3_aa: CASSQKQGNEKLFF; cdr3_nt: TGTGCCAGCAGCCAAAAACAGGGTAATGAAAAACTGTTTTTT
d_call: TRBD1; v_call: TRBV7-2; clone_size: .; j_call: TRBJ2-1; cdr3_aa: CASSLAGTGRNEQFF; cdr3_nt: TGTGCCAGCAGCTTAGCGGGGACAGGGCGGAATGAGCAGTTCTTC
d_call: .; v_call: TRBV5-4; clone_size: once; j_call: TRBJ2-5; cdr3_aa: CASSPGGRSQETQYF; cdr3_nt: TGTGCCAGCAGCCCCGGGGGTAGGTCCCAAGAGACCCAGTACTTC
d_call: .; v_call: TRBV7-2; clone_size: .; j_call: TRBJ2-7; cdr3_aa: CASSLGGIREQYF; cdr3_nt: TGTGCCAGCAGCTTAGGAGGCATAAGGGAGCAGTACTTC
d_call: .; v_call: TRBV20-1; clone_size: .; j_call: TRBJ1-2; cdr3_aa: CSAPFPPDGYTF; cdr3_nt: TGCAGTGCTCCTTTTCCCCCAGATGGCTACACCTTC
d_call: .; v_call: TRBV12-5; clone_size: .; j_call: TRBJ2-5; cdr3_aa: CASGLGEKTQYF; cdr3_nt: TGTGCTAGTGGTTTAGGGGAGAAGACCCAGTACTTC
d_call: TRBD2; v_call: TRBV28; clone_size: .; j_call: TRBJ2-3; cdr3_aa: CASSLSGGSPPDTQYF; cdr3_nt: TGTGCCAGCAGTTTGTCCGGCGGGAGCCCCCCCGATACGCAGTATTTT
d_call: .; v_call: TRBV25-1; clone_size: .; j_call: TRBJ1-2; cdr3_aa: CASSEYSRGRSDGYTF; cdr3_nt: TGTGCCAGCAGTGAATATTCTCGGGGCAGATCCGACGGCTACACCTTC
d_call: .; v_call: TRBV5-8; clone_size: .; j_call: TRBJ1-1; cdr3_aa: CASSLLETASNTEAFF; cdr3_nt: TGTGCCAGCAGCCTGCTCGAGACAGCCTCGAACACTGAAGCTTTCTTT
d_call: .; v_call: TRBV7-2; clone_size: once; j_call: TRBJ2-1; cdr3_aa: CASSPMGDIRIDEQFF; cdr3_nt: TGTGCCAGCAGCCCAATGGGGGACATCAGGATCGATGAGCAGTTCTTC
d_call: TRBD1; v_call: TRBV9; clone_size: .; j_call: TRBJ1-4; cdr3_aa: CASSLRDRVYLVNEKLFF; cdr3_nt: TGTGCCAGCAGCCTCCGGGACAGGGTGTACCTTGTGAATGAAAAACTGTTTTTT
d_call: .; v_call: TRBV29-1; clone_size: .; j_call: TRBJ2-1; cdr3_aa: CSARGNYNEQFF; cdr3_nt: TGCAGCGCCCGGGGGAACTACAATGAGCAGTTCTTC
d_call: .; v_call: TRBV27; clone_size: .; j_call: TRBJ2-7; cdr3_aa: CASSLAGWEYEQYF; cdr3_nt: TGTGCCAGCAGTTTAGCAGGGTGGGAATACGAGCAGTACTTC
d_call: TRBD1; v_call: TRBV29-1; clone_size: .; j_call: TRBJ1-1; cdr3_aa: CSVTGTGNTEAFF; cdr3_nt: TGCAGCGTTACAGGGACAGGGAACACTGAAGCTTTTTTT